Listed below are T cell receptor beta chains from one sample, sequenced in a study of blood T cell repertoires in COVID-19. Sequencing used immunoSEQ multiplex PCR; TCRdb keeps in-frame clones, though not all of them. The top ten hold 0.75% to 0.95% of the sample, which has around 210,000 clones, 86% seen once. Sequencing used peripheral blood. These receptors came from a woman in her sixties or seventies with acute or convalescent COVID-19. CDR3s include the opening cysteine and the closing phenylalanine or tryptophan. Each record gives: J gene, clone size, D gene, V gene, CDR3 protein, CDR3 DNA. The D gene is left open where the match is weak. A clone size is listed for some rows: how often the clone was seen (once, few, many), or a class if it is expanded.

j_call: TRBJ1-2
clone_size: NA
d_call: NA
v_call: TRBV12-5
cdr3_aa: CASGLVRGRGPNYGYTF
cdr3_nt: TGTGCTAGTGGTTTGGTACGCGGAAGGGGCCCTAACTATGGCTACACCTTC

j_call: TRBJ2-2
clone_size: once
d_call: NA
v_call: TRBV5-1
cdr3_aa: CASSLSLGGTGELFF
cdr3_nt: TGCGCCAGCAGCTTGTCCCTGGGGGGAACCGGGGAGCTGTTTTTT

j_call: TRBJ2-3
clone_size: NA
d_call: NA
v_call: TRBV3-1/TRBV3-2
cdr3_aa: CASSQVQAGDTQYF
cdr3_nt: TGTGCCAGCAGCCAAGTTCAAGCTGGAGATACGCAGTATTTT

j_call: TRBJ2-7
clone_size: NA
d_call: NA
v_call: TRBV7-6
cdr3_aa: CASSLEGGTAYEQYF
cdr3_nt: TGTGCCAGCAGCTTAGAGGGCGGGACAGCCTACGAGCAGTACTTC

j_call: TRBJ2-2
clone_size: NA
d_call: NA
v_call: TRBV19
cdr3_aa: CASSMDSTLGELFF
cdr3_nt: TGTGCCAGTAGTATGGACTCTACGTTAGGGGAGCTGTTTTTT

j_call: TRBJ2-7
clone_size: NA
d_call: TRBD1
v_call: TRBV10-1
cdr3_aa: CASRGTGTSYEQYF
cdr3_nt: TGCGCCAGCAGGGGGACAGGGACCTCCTACGAGCAGTACTTC

j_call: TRBJ1-5
clone_size: few
d_call: TRBD1
v_call: TRBV6-2/TRBV6-3
cdr3_aa: CASSYSLGTGHQPQHF
cdr3_nt: TGTGCCAGCAGTTATTCCCTCGGGACAGGGCACCAGCCCCAGCATTTT

j_call: TRBJ2-2
clone_size: NA
d_call: NA
v_call: TRBV5-5
cdr3_aa: CASSLRDLANTGELFF
cdr3_nt: TGTGCCAGCAGCTTGAGGGACTTAGCGAACACCGGGGAGCTGTTTTTT

j_call: TRBJ2-1
clone_size: once
d_call: TRBD2
v_call: TRBV9
cdr3_aa: CASSVSSGSNEQFF
cdr3_nt: TGTGCCAGCAGCGTCTCTAGCGGGAGCAATGAGCAGTTCTTC

j_call: TRBJ2-7
clone_size: once
d_call: NA
v_call: TRBV29-1
cdr3_aa: CSVRPGNEQYF
cdr3_nt: TGCAGCGTACGGCCGGGAAACGAGCAGTACTTC

j_call: TRBJ2-3
clone_size: NA
d_call: NA
v_call: TRBV6-6
cdr3_aa: CASSPLGGTDTQYF
cdr3_nt: TGTGCCAGCAGCCCCCTCGGGGGAACAGATACGCAGTATTTT

j_call: TRBJ2-2
clone_size: NA
d_call: NA
v_call: TRBV5-1
cdr3_aa: CASSSGEGVTGELFF
cdr3_nt: TGCGCCAGCAGCTCTGGAGAAGGGGTCACCGGGGAGCTGTTTTTT

j_call: TRBJ1-1
clone_size: NA
d_call: NA
v_call: TRBV7-2
cdr3_aa: CASSRTGVSKFEAFF
cdr3_nt: TGTGCCAGCAGCCGTACCGGAGTTTCAAAGTTTGAAGCTTTCTTT

j_call: TRBJ2-5
clone_size: NA
d_call: TRBD1
v_call: TRBV5-1
cdr3_aa: CASREQGIGETQYF
cdr3_nt: TGCGCCAGCAGGGAACAGGGGATCGGGGAGACCCAGTACTTC

j_call: TRBJ1-3
clone_size: few
d_call: TRBD1
v_call: TRBV12-5
cdr3_aa: CASGLPGTDKRNTIYF
cdr3_nt: TGTGCTAGTGGTTTGCCAGGGACAGACAAACGAAACACCATATATTTT

j_call: TRBJ2-2
clone_size: NA
d_call: TRBD1
v_call: TRBV19
cdr3_aa: CASSTWDRGHDGELFF
cdr3_nt: TGTGCCAGTAGTACTTGGGACAGGGGGCACGACGGGGAGCTGTTTTTT

j_call: TRBJ2-3
clone_size: few
d_call: NA
v_call: TRBV24-1
cdr3_aa: CATSGYRGSPAASGNTDTQYF
cdr3_nt: TGTGCCACCAGTGGGTATAGGGGGTCCCCCGCGGCTAGCGGAAACACAGATACGCAGTATTTT

j_call: TRBJ2-7
clone_size: NA
d_call: TRBD1
v_call: TRBV7-8
cdr3_aa: CASSGEDRGLHEQYF
cdr3_nt: TGTGCCAGCAGCGGAGAGGACAGGGGCTTGCACGAGCAGTACTTC

j_call: TRBJ1-3
clone_size: NA
d_call: TRBD1
v_call: TRBV6-5
cdr3_aa: CASRSGGMGNTIYF
cdr3_nt: TGTGCCAGCAGGTCAGGGGGAATGGGAAACACCATATATTTT

j_call: TRBJ1-4
clone_size: NA
d_call: NA
v_call: TRBV5-1
cdr3_aa: CASRPTGTNEKLFF
cdr3_nt: TGCGCCAGCAGGCCGACAGGTACAAATGAAAAACTGTTTTTT

j_call: TRBJ1-5
clone_size: NA
d_call: NA
v_call: TRBV28
cdr3_aa: CASRTTGRGQPQHF
cdr3_nt: TGTGCCAGCAGGACCACCGGTAGAGGTCAGCCCCAGCATTTT

j_call: TRBJ1-2
clone_size: NA
d_call: NA
v_call: TRBV19
cdr3_aa: CASSIHGGDRNYGYTF
cdr3_nt: TGTGCCAGTAGTATCCACGGTGGCGACAGGAACTATGGCTACACCTTC

j_call: TRBJ1-1
clone_size: NA
d_call: TRBD1
v_call: TRBV6-2/TRBV6-3
cdr3_aa: CASSYRTGVNTEAFF
cdr3_nt: TGTGCCAGCAGTTACCGGACAGGGGTTAACACTGAAGCTTTCTTT

j_call: TRBJ2-7
clone_size: NA
d_call: TRBD2
v_call: TRBV11-3
cdr3_aa: CASSLNSGPYEQYF
cdr3_nt: TGTGCCAGCAGCTTAAATAGCGGGCCCTACGAGCAGTACTTC

j_call: TRBJ2-2
clone_size: NA
d_call: NA
v_call: TRBV19
cdr3_aa: CASSIMGGAPGELFF
cdr3_nt: TGTGCCAGTAGTATAATGGGGGGGGCACCCGGGGAGCTGTTTTTT

j_call: TRBJ2-3
clone_size: NA
d_call: NA
v_call: TRBV6-2/TRBV6-3
cdr3_aa: CASSYKLGVPASTDTQYF
cdr3_nt: TGTGCCAGCAGTTACAAGCTTGGAGTACCAGCTAGCACAGATACGCAGTATTTT

j_call: TRBJ2-1
clone_size: NA
d_call: NA
v_call: TRBV5-1
cdr3_aa: CASSLAGSEQFF
cdr3_nt: TGCGCCAGCAGCTTGGCAGGGTCTGAGCAGTTCTTC

j_call: TRBJ2-5
clone_size: once
d_call: TRBD2
v_call: TRBV5-1
cdr3_aa: CASRVAGGSQETQYF
cdr3_nt: TGCGCCAGCAGAGTAGCGGGGGGTTCACAAGAGACCCAGTACTTC

j_call: TRBJ1-5
clone_size: NA
d_call: TRBD1
v_call: TRBV19
cdr3_aa: CASSPRYRGRSQPQHF
cdr3_nt: TGTGCCAGTAGTCCGCGGTACAGGGGGCGCAGTCAGCCCCAGCATTTT

j_call: TRBJ2-1
clone_size: NA
d_call: NA
v_call: TRBV5-6
cdr3_aa: CASSAYRGLFSNEQFF
cdr3_nt: TGTGCCAGCAGCGCGTACAGGGGACTCTTCTCCAATGAGCAGTTCTTC

j_call: TRBJ1-6
clone_size: NA
d_call: TRBD1
v_call: TRBV5-5
cdr3_aa: CASSYLRQGIASPLHF
cdr3_nt: TGTGCCAGCAGCTACCTTAGACAGGGGATCGCTTCACCCCTCCACTTT

j_call: TRBJ2-7
clone_size: once
d_call: NA
v_call: TRBV6-6
cdr3_aa: CASSPTTNFDYEQYF
cdr3_nt: TGTGCCAGCAGTCCTACTACTAACTTCGACTACGAGCAGTACTTC

j_call: TRBJ2-1
clone_size: NA
d_call: TRBD1
v_call: TRBV6-6
cdr3_aa: CASSSRDRGYNEQFF
cdr3_nt: TGTGCCAGCAGTTCCCGGGACAGGGGATACAATGAGCAGTTCTTC

j_call: TRBJ1-1
clone_size: NA
d_call: TRBD1
v_call: TRBV3-1/TRBV3-2
cdr3_aa: CASSQDWTGGARTEAFF
cdr3_nt: TGTGCCAGCAGCCAAGATTGGACAGGGGGCGCGAGGACTGAAGCTTTCTTT

j_call: TRBJ2-1
clone_size: NA
d_call: TRBD2
v_call: TRBV7-2
cdr3_aa: CASSLGTSGSVLF
cdr3_nt: TGTGCCAGCAGCTTAGGGACTAGCGGGAGTGTACTCTTC

j_call: TRBJ1-4
clone_size: NA
d_call: NA
v_call: TRBV11-2
cdr3_aa: CASSLDRATNEKLFF
cdr3_nt: TGTGCCAGCAGCTTAGACCGCGCAACTAATGAAAAACTGTTTTTT

j_call: TRBJ1-5
clone_size: NA
d_call: NA
v_call: TRBV6-2/TRBV6-3
cdr3_aa: CASSMAARVNQPQHF
cdr3_nt: TGTGCCAGCAGTATGGCGGCCAGGGTCAATCAGCCCCAGCATTTT

j_call: TRBJ2-1
clone_size: once
d_call: NA
v_call: TRBV11-3
cdr3_aa: CASSLGSSGGNEQFF
cdr3_nt: TGTGCCAGCAGCCTCGGGTCCTCCGGAGGCAATGAGCAGTTCTTC

j_call: TRBJ2-7
clone_size: NA
d_call: NA
v_call: TRBV2
cdr3_aa: CASSDLTRREQYF
cdr3_nt: TGTGCCAGCAGTGACCTAACCCGTCGAGAGCAGTACTTC

j_call: TRBJ1-1
clone_size: NA
d_call: NA
v_call: TRBV7-8
cdr3_aa: CASSLGSAEAFF
cdr3_nt: TGTGCCAGCAGCTTAGGGAGCGCTGAAGCTTTCTTT

j_call: TRBJ2-3
clone_size: NA
d_call: NA
v_call: TRBV27
cdr3_aa: CASSFMRGPGDTQYF
cdr3_nt: TGTGCCAGCAGTTTTATGCGGGGTCCAGGGGATACGCAGTATTTT

j_call: TRBJ2-4
clone_size: NA
d_call: NA
v_call: TRBV6-2/TRBV6-3
cdr3_aa: CASSYSSQGRGAKNIQYF
cdr3_nt: TGTGCCAGCAGTTACTCGAGTCAGGGGAGAGGGGCCAAAAACATTCAGTACTTC

j_call: TRBJ2-5
clone_size: once
d_call: NA
v_call: TRBV5-1
cdr3_aa: CASSLDIGGTQYF
cdr3_nt: TGCGCCAGCAGCTTGGATATTGGCGGGACCCAGTACTTC